Included here is one T cell receptor (beta chain) sequence, with context. Antigen: not known. These data originate in a study of OX40 agonist ivuxolimab in advanced cancers. Study overall: Those enrolled were around 87% male, with a mean age of 60 years and ages from roughly 20 to 90. Three partial responders included one hepatocellular carcinoma patient and two cutaneous melanoma patients.

Points from the study as a whole: There were, on average, more expanded clones in CD8+ T cells than in CD4+. CD4+ and CD8+ T cells in blood underwent clonal expansion by week 6 at 0.1 to 3.0 mg/kg.

J was trimmed by 8 bases and V by 5 bases; bases with no gene match: 8. The germline V gene has CDR1 SGHVS and CDR2 FQNEAQ. The CDR3 totals 14 residues. Clones were sequenced by immunoSEQ multiplex PCR, and TCRdb holds only the in-frame ones, with some missing. The sample holds just under 75,000 clones; around 90% are singletons and the top ten take 0.44%. Here the sequenced sample was CD4+ or CD8+ T cells sorted from blood, taken in a trial of the OX40 agonist ivuxolimab. The chain has TRBV7-8 and TRBJ2-3; 9 bases match TRBD2. The clonotype was recovered from an adult with an advanced solid tumor such as melanoma, head and neck, liver or kidney cancer. The CDR3 loop is CASSPSGMGVTQYF. Written as DNA, the CDR3 is TGTGCCAGCAGCCCTAGCGGGATGGGTGTTACGCAGTATTTT.